The next 23 T cell receptor beta chains were all read from a single sample in a study of T cell changes during pregnancy in multiple sclerosis. Profiling relied on immunoSEQ multiplex PCR, and the TCRdb table lists in-frame clones only, not all of them. Among about 60,000 clones listed, roughly 93% were seen once. The starting material was CD8+ T cells from peripheral blood mononuclear cells, obtained in the second trimester of pregnancy. The receptors were gathered from a female donor with multiple sclerosis, enrolled in a pregnancy study.

This chain connects TRBV11-2 to TRBJ1-2; D unclear. The CDR3 totals 15 residues. The germline CDR1 and CDR2 sequences are SGHAT and FQNNGV. V was pared by 2 bases and J by 5 bases, with 15 bases between. The CDR3 protein is CASSLWEGSSYGYTF. CDR3 nucleotides: TGTGCCAGCAGCTTATGGGAGGGAAGTTCATATGGCTACACCTTC.

V gene TRBV4-2 combines with J gene TRBJ1-4; D is uncertain. This CDR3 spans 15 amino acids. Germline lookup yields CDR1 LGHNA and CDR2 YNFKEQ. V was clipped by 2 bases and J by 3 bases, with 10 bases between them. CDR3: CASSQNRDPNEKLFF. In nucleotides, the CDR3 is TGTGCCAGCAGCCAAAACAGAGATCCTAATGAAAAACTGTTTTTT.

The genes are TRBV19 and TRBJ1-1, with 9 bases lining up with TRBD1. Unmatched junction bases numbered 8, after V lost 1 base and J lost 5 bases. The CDR3 has 16 amino acids. Germline CDR1 and CDR2: LNHDA and SQIVND (reference sequence). CDR3 protein: CASSIGPGQGGTEAFF. The DNA for the CDR3 is TGTGCCAGTAGTATAGGCCCGGGACAGGGAGGTACTGAAGCTTTCTTT.

The CDR3 is CASSARGVRTGVNEKLFF. The DNA for the CDR3 is TGTGCCAGCAGCGCAAGGGGTGTCAGGACAGGAGTTAATGAAAAACTGTTTTTT. The rearrangement joins TRBV5-5 to TRBJ1-4, with 7 bases that match TRBD1. Per the germline V gene, CDR1 is SGHKS and CDR2 is YYEKEE (reference sequence). The CDR3 consists of 18 residues. Trimming cost V 4 bases and J 4 bases; bases outside gene matches: 16.

The CDR3: CASSPSERTGELFF. The DNA of the CDR3 is TGTGCCAGCAGCCCAAGTGAGCGCACCGGGGAGCTGTTTTTT. The chain uses TRBV5-4 and TRBJ2-2; the D is unclear. This CDR3 is built from 14 residues. V dropped 4 bases and J dropped 4 bases, with 11 bases sitting between them. Looked up from germline, CDR1 is SGHNT and CDR2 is YYREEE (reference sequence).

The genes are TRBV7-9 and TRBJ2-2, with a tentative D call TRBD1 (6 bases). With 5 bases removed from V and 1 base from J, the gap between germline ends came to 14 bases. The CDR3 has 16 residues. In germline, CDR1 is SEHNR, CDR2 FQNEAQ (reference sequence). The CDR3 nucleotides read TGTGCCAGCAGCACCACAGGGTTCCTGAACACCGGGGAGCTGTTTTTT. Its translation is CASSTTGFLNTGELFF.

The chain couples TRBV7-9 to TRBJ2-5, with D maybe TRBD1 (5 bases). Deletions cut 5 bases from V and 1 base from J, with 8 bases between. The CDR3 totals 13 residues. Germline assignment: CDR1 SEHNR and CDR2 FQNEAQ (reference sequence). The CDR3 DNA reads TGTGCCAGCAGCGACAGTGGCCAAGAGACCCAGTACTTC. The encoded protein is CASSDSGQETQYF.

The V and J genes are TRBV5-1 and TRBJ2-1; D not certain. V gave up 0 bases and J gave up 6 bases, with 7 bases separating them. The V gene's germline CDR1 is SGHRS and CDR2 YFSETQ. This CDR3 has 13 residues. DNA for the CDR3: TGCGCCAGCAGCTTGGACAGCAGCAATGAGCAGTTCTTC. This sequence encodes CASSLDSSNEQFF.

This chain joins TRBV6-5 and TRBJ2-7, with TRBD1 identical over 8 bases. This CDR3 has 14 residues. Losses at the gene ends were 5 bases for V and 2 bases for J; bases not matched to a gene: 5. In germline, CDR1 is MNHEY, CDR2 SVGAGI. CDR3 amino acids: CASSGETGAYEQYF. The CDR3, as DNA: TGTGCCAGCAGTGGGGAGACAGGGGCCTACGAGCAGTACTTC.

This sequence joins TRBV19 and TRBJ1-4; D is undetermined. Trimming removed 1 base from V and 14 bases from J, with 14 bases in between. CDR1 and CDR2 (germline): LNHDA, SQIVND (reference sequence). CDR3 length: 13 residues. CDR3 bases: TGTGCCAGTAGTATAGGAGCAGGCCCGGTTCTGTTTTTT. It is translated as CASSIGAGPVLFF.

This clone was counted once. V and J are TRBV11-2 and TRBJ2-7, with D possibly matching TRBD2 (5 bases). Trimming shortened V by 3 bases and J by 3 bases, and 9 bases separated the two germline ends. CDR3 length equals 13 residues. Germline CDR1 SGHAT, CDR2 FQNNGV. The CDR3 DNA reads as TGTGCCAGCAGCTTCGGGAAATACTACGAGCAGTACTTC. This codes for CASSFGKYYEQYF. Based on the CDR3 plus reference TRBV11-2 and TRBJ2-7, the full variable domain is EAGVAQSPRYKIIEKRQSVAFWCNPISGHATLYWYQQILGQGPKLLIQFQNNGVVDDSQLPKDRFSAERLKGVDSTLKIQPAKLEDSAVYLCASSFGKYYEQYFGPGTRLTVT.

Of note for this clone: The sample contains more than one DNA sequence encoding this CDR3. This chain links TRBV27 with TRBJ2-7, with 11 bases lining up with TRBD1. The CDR3 has 15 amino acids. V gave up 1 base and J gave up 3 bases; unmatched junction bases: 2. Germline V gene data show CDR1 as MNHEY and CDR2 as SMNVEV (reference sequence). The CDR3 loop is CASSLWGTGGYEQYF. The CDR3, as DNA: TGTGCCAGCAGTTTATGGGGGACAGGGGGCTACGAGCAGTACTTC.

The genes are TRBV2 and TRBJ1-6; TRBD1 aligns across 11 bases. After removal of 2 bases from V and 7 bases from J, the junction contained 16 bases not matched to a gene. Germline values: CDR1 SNHLY, CDR2 FYNNEI. The CDR3 consists of 20 residues. DNA for the CDR3: TGTGCCAGCAGTGAACGCGGGGGACAGGGGGAGCCTCCTTGGAATTCACCCCTCCACTTT. It encodes CASSERGGQGEPPWNSPLHF.

J is TRBJ1-5 and V is TRBV6-1, with D perhaps TRBD1 (6 bases). CDR1 is MNHNS, CDR2 SASEGT, per germline. This CDR3 region has 16 residues. The V end lost 0 bases, the J end lost 5 bases, and 14 bases lay between the germline ends. The CDR3 reads CASSEAPTGRDQPQHF. The CDR3 region has the DNA TGTGCCAGCAGTGAAGCCCCGACAGGAAGGGATCAGCCCCAGCATTTT.

This rearrangement joins TRBV6-4 to TRBJ2-1; D gene unclear. From germline, CDR1 is MRHNA and CDR2 SNTAGT. The CDR3 covers 12 residues. The V end lost 10 bases, the J end lost 7 bases, and 14 bases lay between the germline ends. CDR3 protein: CATLGPANEQFF. As DNA, the CDR3 is TGTGCCACACTGGGCCCGGCGAATGAGCAGTTCTTC.

The chain has TRBV15 and TRBJ2-4; D might be TRBD1 (6 bases). The CDR3 length is 14 residues. The germline V gene has CDR1 LNHNV and CDR2 YYDKDF (reference sequence). Trimming left V 3 bases short and J 5 bases short, with 11 bases between. Written as DNA, the CDR3 is TGTGCCACCAGCAGTGTATGGACAGAAAACATTCAGTACTTC. Translation: CATSSVWTENIQYF. The full variable domain, in which reference TRBV15 and TRBJ2-4 provide the parts outside the CDR3, is DAMVIQNPRYQVTQFGKPVTLSCSQTLNHNVMYWYQQKSSQAPKLLFHYYDKDFNNEADTPDNFQSRRPNTSFCFLDIRSPGLGDTAMYLCATSSVWTENIQYFGAGTRLSVL.

CDR3 in DNA: TGTGCCAGCATACCCAGCGGGGACACCGGGGAGCTGTTTTTT. Translation: CASIPSGDTGELFF. This sequence joins TRBV27 and TRBJ2-2, with 7 bases that match TRBD2. Germline lookup yields CDR1 MNHEY and CDR2 SMNVEV (reference sequence). The ends lost 7 bases at V and 3 bases at J; junction bases unmatched: 5. The CDR3 covers 14 residues.

V usage is TRBV7-6 and J usage is TRBJ1-1; possibly TRBD1 for D (6 bases). V was clipped by 5 bases and J by 0 bases, with 13 bases between them. The CDR3 spans 15 residues. Germline V gene lookup returns CDR1 SGHVS and CDR2 FNYEAQ. CDR3 amino acids: CASSVGQGLNTEAFF. The CDR3 nucleotides read TGTGCCAGCAGCGTGGGACAAGGCCTGAACACTGAAGCTTTCTTT.

The J gene is TRBJ2-7, the V gene TRBV27; D is unresolved. The CDR3 loop spans 14 amino acids. Trimming stripped 3 bases from V and 2 bases from J, with 11 bases between. Germline assignment: CDR1 MNHEY and CDR2 SMNVEV (reference sequence). DNA for the CDR3: TGTGCCAGCAGTTTGCGCCCGCCGGCCTACGAGCAGTACTTC. Protein: CASSLRPPAYEQYF.

The V and J genes are TRBV19 and TRBJ1-1; 9 nucleotides line up with TRBD1. This CDR3 spans 16 amino acids. Trimming cost V 3 bases and J 3 bases; bases outside gene matches: 8. Germline CDR1 LNHDA, CDR2 SQIVND (reference sequence). CDR3 coding DNA: TGTGCCAGTAGTATGTGGACAGGGGACGGGGACACTGAAGCTTTCTTT. This gives the protein CASSMWTGDGDTEAFF.

This chain links TRBV10-3 with TRBJ1-1; no clear D gene. The V and J ends lost 10 bases and 4 bases respectively, with 10 bases between them. The CDR3 runs to 11 residues. Per germline, CDR1 ENHRY and CDR2 SYGVKD. The CDR3 nucleotides are TGTGCCACCCAGGCGGGCACTGAAGCTTTCTTT. Protein: CATQAGTEAFF.

V gene TRBV5-8 combines with J gene TRBJ2-3; 7 nucleotides agree with TRBD1. V dropped 3 bases and J dropped 2; count of bases not matched to a gene: 9. This CDR3 comprises 16 residues. Germline CDR1 and CDR2: SGHTS and YDEGEE. The CDR3 bases are TGTGCCAGCAGCTCTAAGGGGGCCCTATCCACAGATACGCAGTATTTT. Translated: CASSSKGALSTDTQYF.

The chain uses TRBV5-1 and TRBJ2-2; D uncertain. The germline V gene encodes CDR1 SGHRS and CDR2 YFSETQ. Trimming stripped 0 bases from V and 0 bases from J, with 9 bases between. The CDR3 extends over 16 amino acids. The CDR3 region has the DNA TGCGCCAGCAGCTTGGTACGACATGCGAACACCGGGGAGCTGTTTTTT. Protein product: CASSLVRHANTGELFF.